This TCR beta chain derives from a study of shared clonotypes between healthy human individuals (dated by TCRdb to about 2020). General notes on the study: A couple of women and three men aged 18 to 49 years were included in the cohort. Blood TCR repertoires of four to six healthy adults were deeply sequenced to estimate repertoire size and the extent of clonotype sharing between individuals. Each donor's leukapheresis produced roughly between about 0.85 and 10 billion PBMCs. To increase sequencing depth and limit assay-specific biases, different laboratories used diverse techniques to prepare libraries and sequence TCR repertoires. For each donor, CD4 naive and CD4 memory were each given three plates, CD8 naive was given two plates, and CD8 memory was given one plate.

Using the deep immunoSEQ assay, TCR CDR3 regions were amplified from genomic DNA by multiplex PCR. Genomic DNA extracted from each cell subset was distributed evenly over all wells of several immunoSEQ 96-well plates, and each plate served as one replicate. For sorted subsets, 150 to 250 ng genomic DNA, equal to some 28,000 T cell genomes, was loaded into each replicate PCR. Purified libraries were measured with a Qubit 3.0 fluorometer, size-checked on a Bioanalyzer 2100, and measured again with the KAPA Library Quantification kit. Each immunoSEQ 96-well plate was sequenced on its own single-read 150-cycle Illumina NextSeq 550 flow cell. As for the authors' bioinformatics: Because the immunoSEQ output held only junctional sequences and lacked quality scores, the filtering could not match the filtering applied to full-length reads. To assign V/J genes and CDR3, sequences were annotated using PyIR, a Python wrapper for IgBLAST v1.9, with IMGT germline references. Reads with weak V/J assignments (E-value above 1e-6), missing CDR3, stop codons, out-of-frame junctions, or ambiguous translated residues were removed. V3J clonotypes were defined as sequences sharing the same inferred V gene, J gene, and CDR3 amino acid sequence. Percentage overlap between repertoires was computed as shared unique clonotypes divided by the size of the smaller repertoire. RTK rarefaction, the Chao1 estimator, and Recon v2.1 estimates of unobserved clonotypes were used to assess repertoire richness. For all TCRbeta clonotypes obtained by the gDNA method from several donors, generation probabilities were computed with OLGA. The immuneACCESS repertoire file appears here via TCRdb, limited to in-frame rearrangements. These files lack a portion of the clones; in checked studies, under half of the deficit traces to unresolved V genes, and the cause of the others is not known. V and J calls and clone size are those listed in that table; D and trimming were worked out from the DNA. The table for this sample lists under 850,000 clones; nearly 95% of them were counted only once. The ten top clones hold more than 20% of the sample.

What the authors observed across the whole study: About 5% of naive CD4, roughly 3.6% of naive CD8, around 2.3% of memory CD4, and less than 0.45% of memory CD8 clonotypes were shared across a few donors. Naive subsets generally had larger estimated clonotype richness than memory subsets did. Because the study included a small number of donors, the genetic and exposure-history diversity represented was limited. Compared with non-shared clonotypes, clonotypes shared by all four sorted-subset donors had higher generation probabilities. Pairwise subsampling indicated that sequencing depth was expected to affect the degree of clonotype sharing among donors. Even with the large sequencing depth, rarefaction of the sorted-subset datasets indicated that sequencing was incomplete. Only blood was sampled, and tissue TCR repertoires likely differ from those in blood.

Regarding this clone: Which antigen it targets is not known. No qualities accompany the bases; no much larger clone lies one base away.

CD8 naive samples were CD45RO-negative cells positively selected for CCR7, giving a CD45RA+CCR7+ population that excluded TemRA cells. The donors were healthy, HIV-negative adults who had no recently reported acute infections or vaccinations. All donors were Caucasian adults living in Nashville, Tennessee, USA. Blood was collected by leukapheresis, and PBMCs were isolated by Ficoll-Histopaque density gradient centrifugation and then cryopreserved in liquid nitrogen vapor phase. Analytical flow cytometry was used to check the purity and quantity of each magnetically sorted T cell population. Genomic DNA was isolated from each sorted fraction and quantified by UV absorbance on a Nanodrop 2000c. Specimen: naive CD8+ T cells sorted from blood. This specimen's cell subset or site label, interpreted: CD45RA+CCR7+. The sequence came from a man under 40 in good health.

The CDR3 has the sequence CASRLATVDTQYF. DNA sequence: TGTGCCAGCAGACTAGCTACGGTAGATACGCAGTATTTT. This chain joins TRBV6-6 to TRBJ2-3; the D gene is possibly TRBD2, with 6 bases matching. CDR1 MNHNY and CDR2 SVGAGI were looked up in the germline V gene (reference sequence). V lost 6 bases and J lost 5 bases; the stretch between them is 12 bases long. The CDR3 runs 13 amino acids, cysteine and phenylalanine included. Of the read, only the CDR3 DNA is kept; its 39 bases are in frame from base 1.